This T cell receptor (beta chain) was retrieved from a study of PD-1 blockade in classical Hodgkin lymphoma. Study background: Nivolumab dosed at 3 mg/kg went to patients intravenously every 2 weeks. Study-level results: Sources of repertoire differences remain undefined, possibly disease activity or prior therapy.

Some clones are missing from TCRdb's copy, which holds only in-frame ones; the method was immunoSEQ multiplex PCR. Of approximately 21,000 clones listed, around four fifths were seen once; the top ten hold more than 5.5%. The CDR3 is 14 amino acids. Germline V gene data show CDR1 as MNHEY and CDR2 as SVGAGI. V was clipped by 4 bases and J by 5 bases, with 14 bases between them. This clone appeared once. What it binds is not known. The sample's time point: cycle 4 day 1 (C4D1), after more than 5 weeks of nivolumab. Every single patient, without exception, relapsed after autologous stem cell transplantation, and brentuximab vedotin exposure varied. Magnetic negative selection, applied to thawed PBMCs, was used to isolate the CD8+ T cells.

This clonotype was sampled from a human donor with classical Hodgkin lymphoma. This chain joins TRBV6-5 and TRBJ2-5, with a possible D match to TRBD1 (6 bases). Sample: CD8+ T cells from blood, taken before the fourth cycle of nivolumab. The CDR3 is CASSSLIRGETQYF. DNA for the CDR3: TGTGCCAGCAGTTCTCTGATAAGGGGGGAGACCCAGTACTTC.